A single sample gave rise to the 31 T cell receptor beta chains below, sequenced in a study of Tregs in tolerant kidney transplant recipients. Sequencing used immunoSEQ multiplex PCR; TCRdb keeps in-frame clones, though not all of them. In the table there are nearly 95,000 clones, more than 85% of which are singletons. Source: CD4+ T cells from blood, taken before the transplant. These receptors came from a human donor who received a combined kidney and bone marrow transplant.

This chain links TRBV7-2 with TRBJ1-2; D unclear. In germline, CDR1 is SGHTA, CDR2 FQGNSA. This CDR3 has 17 amino acids. The V and J ends lost 1 base and 4 bases respectively, with 19 bases between them. This chain's CDR3 is CASSLGLQRIPGYGYTF. CDR3 nucleotide sequence: TGTGCCAGCAGCTTAGGTCTTCAGCGTATCCCCGGCTATGGCTACACCTTC.

The V call is TRBV11-1, the J call TRBJ1-1, with 8 positions matching TRBD1. The germline CDR1 and CDR2 sequences are SGHAT and FQDESV (reference sequence). CDR3 length equals 13 residues. The trim removed 3 bases at V and 9 bases at J, leaving 6 bases unmatched. The CDR3, as DNA: TGTGCCAGCAGCTTCCGGACAGGGAGAAAAGCTTTCTTT. Its protein is CASSFRTGRKAFF.

The chain is built from TRBV25-1 and TRBJ2-3; 8 positions match TRBD1. With V trimmed by 5 bases and J by 2 bases, 9 bases remained unmatched. The CDR3 consists of 16 residues. Germline CDR1 reads MGHDK; CDR2 reads SYGVNS. Written as DNA, the CDR3 is TGTGCCAGCAGTCATACCGGGACAGGAGTCACAGATACGCAGTATTTT. Its protein is CASSHTGTGVTDTQYF.

The V gene is TRBV5-1, the J gene TRBJ2-1; no firm D call. V was shortened by 0 bases and J by 4 bases, with 11 bases between the two germline ends. The CDR3 has 15 amino acids. CDR1 SGHRS and CDR2 YFSETQ come from the germline V gene. The CDR3 nucleotides read TGCGCCAGCAGCTTGGGTATAGTTTCTTACAATGAGCAGTTCTTC. Translated: CASSLGIVSYNEQFF.

The genes are TRBV7-6 and TRBJ2-1, with a possible D match to TRBD2 (5 bases). V dropped 0 bases and J dropped 9 bases, with 15 bases sitting between them. Germline CDR1 reads SGHVS; CDR2 reads FNYEAQ. The CDR3 sequence is 15 residues long. The CDR3 nucleotides are TGTGCCAGCAGCTTAGCGAGACCTCCCGGAGGTGAGCAGTTCTTC. Residues: CASSLARPPGGEQFF.

This chain links TRBV5-4 with TRBJ1-2; TRBD1 matches 7 bases. Germline trimming cut 3 bases from V and 5 bases from J; bases unmatched to any gene: 7. Germline values: CDR1 SGHNT, CDR2 YYREEE (reference sequence). The CDR3 loop spans 14 amino acids. The CDR3 DNA reads as TGTGCCAGCAGCTCCCCCATGACAGGGTATGGCTACACCTTC. Protein: CASSSPMTGYGYTF.

This chain joins TRBV2 and TRBJ1-2, with unresolved D. The CDR3 extends over 13 amino acids. V lost 4 bases and J lost 8, with 14 bases in between. Germline V gives CDR1 SNHLY, CDR2 FYNNEI. The CDR3 nucleotides read TGTGCCAGCAGTGTTCCGGGTCGTCGGGGCTACACCTTC. This sequence encodes CASSVPGRRGYTF.

In the case of this clone: Other DNA variants within this sample encode the same CDR3. The gene calls are TRBV29-1 and TRBJ2-7, with 8 bases lining up with TRBD2. Trimming took 6 bases from V and 3 from J; bases not matched to a gene: 4. CDR3 length: 12 residues. The V gene's germline CDR1 is SQVTM and CDR2 ANQGSEA. This CDR3 reads CSVGLDSYEQYF. In DNA, the CDR3 is TGCAGCGTGGGACTAGACAGCTACGAGCAGTACTTC.

DNA of the CDR3: TGTGCCAGCAGGACGGGGACTAGCGAAACCGGGGAGCTGTTTTTT. Its translation: CASRTGTSETGELFF. The rearrangement uses TRBV6-1 and TRBJ2-2; 10 nucleotides line up with TRBD2. The CDR3 has 15 amino acids. The ends lost 6 bases at V and 5 bases at J; junction bases unmatched: 6. Germline values: CDR1 MNHNS, CDR2 SASEGT.

The chain combines TRBV5-1 with TRBJ1-2, with D unresolved. Germline values: CDR1 SGHRS, CDR2 YFSETQ. Trimming stripped 0 bases from V and 4 bases from J, with 7 bases between. CDR3 length: 13 residues. DNA of the CDR3: TGCGCCAGCAGCTTGGAGACACCCTATGGCTACACCTTC. It yields the protein CASSLETPYGYTF.

The chain is built from TRBV30 and TRBJ2-5; TRBD1 might be the D (6 bases). Deletions cut 2 bases from V and 9 bases from J, with 10 bases between. CDR3 length: 11 amino acids. Looked up from germline, CDR1 is GTSNPN and CDR2 is SVGIG (reference sequence). The CDR3 loop reads CAWSIRGAQYF. The CDR3 DNA reads as TGTGCCTGGAGTATCAGGGGTGCCCAGTACTTC.

The rearrangement joins TRBV7-9 to TRBJ2-5; 8 positions match TRBD1. The CDR3 contains 16 residues. CDR1 is SEHNR, CDR2 FQNEAQ, per germline (reference sequence). V trimming: 5 bases; J trimming: 5 bases; junction bases outside the gene matches: 13. The CDR3 sequence: CASSLGTGGSWETQYF. The CDR3, as DNA: TGTGCCAGCAGCCTGGGGACAGGTGGGAGTTGGGAGACCCAGTACTTC.

The chain links TRBV4-1 to TRBJ2-1; TRBD2 aligns across 11 bases. Trimming removed 6 bases from V and 4 bases from J; junction bases left unmatched: 2. Germline CDR1 MGHRA, CDR2 YSYEKL. This CDR3 region has 14 residues. The CDR3 reads CASRIAGGYNEQFF. DNA of the CDR3: TGCGCCAGCAGAATAGCGGGAGGGTACAATGAGCAGTTCTTC.

In nucleotides, the CDR3 is TGCAGCGTTGAGTCTCGGGGGGCGGGGGGCCCAGATACGCAGTATTTT. Encoded protein: CSVESRGAGGPDTQYF. J is TRBJ2-3 and V is TRBV29-1; 8 bases fit TRBD2. The germline V gene encodes CDR1 SQVTM and CDR2 ANQGSEA. V gave up 3 bases and J gave up 4 bases; unmatched junction bases: 12. CDR3 size: 16 residues.

This chain uses TRBV27 with TRBJ1-1; the D gene is possibly TRBD1 (6 bases). The germline gives CDR1 MNHEY, CDR2 SMNVEV (reference sequence). The CDR3 contains 14 residues. Trimming took off 6 bases at V and 4 bases at J, with 15 bases between the two ends. The CDR3 protein is CASSLQGWGTEAFF. The CDR3 region has the DNA TGTGCCAGCAGCCTACAGGGTTGGGGCACTGAAGCTTTCTTT.

CDR3 sequence reads: CASDGQGVQPQHF. CDR3 bases: TGTGCCAGCGACGGGCAGGGGGTTCAGCCCCAGCATTTT. The chain is built from TRBV28 and TRBJ1-5, with 7 bases fitting TRBD1. Germline CDR1 and CDR2: MDHEN and SYDVKM. This CDR3 region has 13 residues. The junction had 7 bases not matched to a gene; V was cut back by 8 bases and J by 6 bases.

This clone was seen only once. The chain combines TRBV4-2 with TRBJ2-1; 11 nucleotides agree with TRBD1. This CDR3 spans 16 amino acids. CDR1 LGHNA and CDR2 YNFKEQ come from the germline V gene. V was clipped by 5 bases and J by 5 bases; unmatched bases: 8. For the CDR3, the DNA is TGTGCCAGCAGCTCGTCGGGACAGGGGGACCACAATGAGCAGTTCTTC. Protein product: CASSSSGQGDHNEQFF.

V usage is TRBV6-6 and J usage is TRBJ2-5; 7 nucleotides line up with TRBD2. The CDR3 is 15 residues long. Germline CDR1 and CDR2: MNHNY and SVGAGI (reference sequence). J gave up 5 bases and V 6 bases, and 12 bases lay outside the gene matches. CDR3 region: CASSYNRDYRETQYF. DNA of the CDR3: TGTGCCAGCAGCTACAACCGGGACTACAGGGAGACCCAGTACTTC.

This chain connects TRBV18 to TRBJ1-3; no reliable D call. The V end was cut by 6 bases, the J end by 3 bases, with 15 bases between. The CDR3 is 15 amino acids. Germline V gene sequence: CDR1 KGHSH, CDR2 LQKENI. In nucleotides, the CDR3 is TGTGCCAGCTCCCTCAAAGCAACGTTTGGAAACACCATATATTTT. Protein: CASSLKATFGNTIYF.

The CDR3 DNA reads TGTGCCAGCAGTTTAGCACTAGCCAAAAACATTCAGTACTTC. The encoded protein is CASSLALAKNIQYF. V and J are TRBV27 and TRBJ2-4; D is ambiguous. Trimming took 2 bases from V and 0 from J, leaving 5 bases between them. Germline CDR1 is MNHEY and CDR2 is SMNVEV (reference sequence). The CDR3 covers 14 residues.

The V call is TRBV5-1, the J call TRBJ2-5, with 8 nucleotides matching TRBD2. The V segment lost 2 bases and the J segment 11 bases; nucleotides outside the gene matches: 11. This CDR3 has 14 amino acids. Germline V lookup: CDR1 SGHRS, CDR2 YFSETQ. CDR3 protein: CASSFAGTRGEQYF. For the CDR3, the DNA is TGCGCCAGCAGCTTCGCCGGGACTAGGGGGGAGCAGTACTTC.

The chain joins TRBV4-2 to TRBJ2-3, with D perhaps TRBD2 (6 bases). CDR3 length: 15 residues. CDR1 LGHNA and CDR2 YNFKEQ come from the germline V gene. V was clipped by 3 bases and J by 0 bases, with 10 bases between them. The CDR3 reads CASSQRGPSTDTQYF. DNA for the CDR3: TGTGCCAGCAGCCAGCGGGGCCCTAGCACAGATACGCAGTATTTT.

V is TRBV19 and J is TRBJ1-1; perhaps TRBD1 as D (6 bases). Per germline, CDR1 LNHDA and CDR2 SQIVND (reference sequence). The ends were cut back, 6 bases at V and 0 bases at J, with 11 bases in the middle. This CDR3 is 14 amino acids long. In nucleotides, the CDR3 is TGTGCCAGTAGCCCCGGGACAATGAACACTGAAGCTTTCTTT. Its protein is CASSPGTMNTEAFF.

The genes are TRBV7-9 and TRBJ1-3; D not resolved. Trimming took 5 bases from V and 9 from J, leaving 14 bases between them. The CDR3 length is 13 residues. Germline V gene data show CDR1 as SEHNR and CDR2 as FQNEAQ (reference sequence). The CDR3 DNA is TGTGCCAGCAGCCCCCGTCAGCGAGGCACCATATATTTT. This encodes CASSPRQRGTIYF.

This clone was seen a single time. The chain employs TRBV30 and TRBJ2-3, with D unresolved. Germline CDR1 GTSNPN, CDR2 SVGIG (reference sequence). The V gene lost 3 bases and the J gene lost 6 bases, with 4 bases spanning the gap. The CDR3 sequence is 10 residues long. The CDR3: CAWSGDTQYF. The CDR3, as DNA: TGTGCCTGGAGCGGGGATACGCAGTATTTT.

The CDR3 protein is CASSYSAGVGEKLFF. CDR3 bases: TGTGCCAGCAGTTACAGTGCCGGGGTGGGTGAAAAACTGTTTTTT. This chain joins TRBV6-6 and TRBJ1-4; D gene ambiguous. In germline, CDR1 is MNHNY, CDR2 SVGAGI (reference sequence). The length of the CDR3 is 15 residues. The V end lost 2 bases, the J end lost 7 bases, and 14 bases lay between the germline ends.

The sample holds one count of this clone. The CDR3 sequence: CASSITSGGRSEQFF. The CDR3, as DNA: TGTGCCAGTAGTATAACTAGCGGGGGGCGAAGTGAGCAGTTCTTC. The chain has TRBV19 and TRBJ2-1; 12 bases agree with TRBD2. Losses at the gene ends were 2 bases for V and 9 bases for J; bases not matched to a gene: 5. CDR1 and CDR2 from the germline V gene are LNHDA and SQIVND (reference sequence). This CDR3 comprises 15 residues. Variable domain in full (rest from reference TRBV19 and TRBJ2-1): DGGITQSPKYLFRKEGQNVTLSCEQNLNHDAMYWYRQDPGQGLRLIYYSQIVNDFQKGDIAEGYSVSREKKESFPLTVTSAQKNPTAFYLCASSITSGGRSEQFFGPGTRLTVL.

On this clone: A junction end diverges from the germline sequence, so it may reflect a read error. Other DNA sequences within the sample encode an identical CDR3. The chain carries TRBV4-3 and TRBJ1-6; TRBD1 matches at 8 bases. CDR1 is LGHNA, CDR2 YSLEER, per germline. CDR3 length: 17 residues. The CDR3 protein is CASSPGTGFGFYSPLHF. For the CDR3, the DNA is TGCGCCAGCAGCCCAGGGACAGGCTTTGGCTTTTATTCCCCCCTCCACTTT.

The CDR3 coding sequence is TGTGCCAGTAGTATCGGGAGGTCCCAAGAGACCCAGTACTTC. Amino acid sequence: CASSIGRSQETQYF. V is TRBV19 and J is TRBJ2-5; 7 positions match TRBD2. V shed 3 bases and J 1 base; nucleotides not matched to a gene: 2. This CDR3 region has 14 residues. CDR1 is LNHDA and CDR2 is SQIVND in the germline V gene (reference sequence).

The chain is built from TRBV5-4 and TRBJ2-1, with TRBD2 matching 7 bases. The CDR3 runs 16 residues. CDR1 and CDR2 from the germline V gene are SGHNT and YYREEE (reference sequence). V was clipped by 2 bases and J by 1 base; unmatched bases: 6. In DNA, the CDR3 is TGTGCCAGCAGCTTCTCTCTAGCGGTGTCCTACAATGAGCAGTTCTTC. It codes for CASSFSLAVSYNEQFF.

The chain combines TRBV6-5 with TRBJ1-6, with 8 bases identical to TRBD1. CDR1 is MNHEY and CDR2 is SVGAGI in the germline V gene. Germline trimming cut 6 bases from V and 7 bases from J; bases unmatched to any gene: 5. This CDR3 is 14 amino acids long. The CDR3 DNA follows: TGTGCCAGCAGAATGACAGGGGACAATTCACCCCTCCACTTT. The encoded protein is CASRMTGDNSPLHF.